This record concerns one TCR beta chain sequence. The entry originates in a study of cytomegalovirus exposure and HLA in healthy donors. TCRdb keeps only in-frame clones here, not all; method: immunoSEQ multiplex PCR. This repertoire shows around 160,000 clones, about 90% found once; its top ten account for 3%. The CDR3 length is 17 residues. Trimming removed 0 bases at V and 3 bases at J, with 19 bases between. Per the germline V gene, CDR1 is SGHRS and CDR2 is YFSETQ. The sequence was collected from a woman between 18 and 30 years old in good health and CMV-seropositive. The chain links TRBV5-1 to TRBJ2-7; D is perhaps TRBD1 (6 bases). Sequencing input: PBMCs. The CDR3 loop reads CASSLAVLTGTNYEQYF. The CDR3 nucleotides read TGCGCCAGCAGCTTGGCTGTCCTTACCGGGACAAACTACGAGCAGTACTTC.